These T cell receptor beta chains were read from a single sample in a study of blood T cell repertoires in COVID-19. Sequencing used immunoSEQ multiplex PCR; TCRdb keeps in-frame clones, though not all of them. The sample includes approximately 120,000 clones, nearly 85% of them seen just once. Sequenced: peripheral blood. The receptors stem from a woman aged 50 to 60 with acute or convalescent COVID-19. The CDR3 runs from the conserved cysteine through the conserved F or W. The D gene is left open where the match is weak. Expanded clones are given a class, and other clones once, few, many or no size at all.

abundance	d_gene	v_gene	len	j_gene	CDR3nt	CDR3aa
.	.	TRBV19	14	TRBJ1-4	TGTGCCAGTAGTACCATCGGACAGTTCGAAAAACTGTTTTTT	CASSTIGQFEKLFF
few	.	TRBV18	16	TRBJ1-1	TGTGCCAGCTCACCAGGGTTGGGGGGGATGAACACTGAAGCTTTCTTT	CASSPGLGGMNTEAFF
once	TRBD2	TRBV9	15	TRBJ2-3	TGTGCCAGCAGCGGAAGCGGGGACCGCACAGATACGCAGTATTTT	CASSGSGDRTDTQYF
.	.	TRBV3-1/TRBV3-2	16	TRBJ1-2	TGTGCCAGCAGCCAAGGCGGAGGATACCAAGGCTATGGCTACACCTTC	CASSQGGGYQGYGYTF
.	.	TRBV9	15	TRBJ1-2	TGTGCCAGCGGGCGAGAGGGATCTGGGTGGGATGGCTACACCTTC	CASGREGSGWDGYTF
.	.	TRBV2	14	TRBJ1-1	TGTGCCAGCATGAGGGATAGGGGGGGAACTGAAGCTTTCTTT	CASMRDRGGTEAFF
once	.	TRBV19	11	TRBJ1-3	TGTGCCAGTAATCTTGGAAACACCATATATTTT	CASNLGNTIYF
once	.	TRBV19	16	TRBJ1-2	TGTGCCAGTAGCCGCGTATTATTCGGGGACTACTATGGCTACACCTTC	CASSRVLFGDYYGYTF
.	TRBD1	TRBV2	14	TRBJ1-1	TGTGCCAGCAGTGGAACGGCAGGGGGCACTGAAGCTTTCTTT	CASSGTAGGTEAFF
.	.	TRBV28	11	TRBJ1-2	TGTGCCAGCAGTAATGGCCGGGGTTACACCTTC	CASSNGRGYTF
.	.	TRBV9	16	TRBJ1-3	TGTGCCAGCAGCGTAGACTCGACACTGACTGGAAACACCATATATTTT	CASSVDSTLTGNTIYF
few	.	TRBV5-5	14	TRBJ1-1	TGTGCCAGCAGCTTTCAGGTCGCGGGGGGCTCAGCTTTCTTT	CASSFQVAGGSAFF
once	.	TRBV13	12	TRBJ1-1	TGTGCCAGCAGCTGGTGGGGGGATGAAGCTTTCTTT	CASSWWGDEAFF
.	TRBD1	TRBV5-1	14	TRBJ1-2	TGCGCCAGCAGCAGAGGACAGGGGGCAGATGGCTACACCTTC	CASSRGQGADGYTF
.	TRBD1	TRBV6-5	14	TRBJ2-7	TGTGCCAGCAGGCTGAGGGGACAGCCCTACGAGCAGTACTTC	CASRLRGQPYEQYF
.	TRBD1	TRBV3-1/TRBV3-2	17	TRBJ1-2	TGTGCCAGCAGCCAAGTTGTTACGGCAGGGGGCCTCTATGGCTACACCTTC	CASSQVVTAGGLYGYTF
few	.	TRBV5-1	14	TRBJ1-6	TGCGCCAGCAGCTTGCAGGCAGCCTTTTCACCCCTCCACTTT	CASSLQAAFSPLHF
.	.	TRBV11-2	18	TRBJ2-7	TGTGCCAGCAGCCCAAGGGGGAAAACCGGGACAAATTCCTACGAGCAGTACTTC	CASSPRGKTGTNSYEQYF
.	.	TRBV21-1	17	TRBJ2-2	TGTGCCAGCAGCACCCGGACAGGTAGTCTGAACACCGGGGAGCTGTTTTTT	CASSTRTGSLNTGELFF
.	TRBD1	TRBV6-5	15	TRBJ1-5	TGTGCCAGCACCGGAGACAGGGGGCGAGATCAGCCCCAGCATTTT	CASTGDRGRDQPQHF
.	.	TRBV10-3	13	TRBJ2-3	TGTGCCTCACGGGGGAGCAGCACAGATACGCAGTATTTT	CASRGSSTDTQYF
once	TRBD1	TRBV6-5	15	TRBJ1-5	TGTGCCAGCATCCTGGGGGGACAGGGAGAGCCGCCCCAGCATTTT	CASILGGQGEPPQHF
.	TRBD1	TRBV18	16	TRBJ1-5	TGTGCCAGCTCACAATCATCAATCAGGGGGCGAAACGTGGAGCATTTT	CASSQSSIRGRNVEHF
.	TRBD1	TRBV14	15	TRBJ2-7	TGTGCCAGCAGCCGGCTCGGGGACAGGGGCGACGAGCAGTACTTC	CASSRLGDRGDEQYF
few	.	TRBV6-5	11	TRBJ2-7	TGTGCCAGCAGGAGCTCCTACGAGCAGTACTTC	CASRSSYEQYF
once	TRBD1	TRBV6-5	13	TRBJ1-1	TGTGCCAGCAGTTACTCGCCCCAGGGGGGAGCTTTCTTT	CASSYSPQGGAFF
.	.	TRBV5-1	14	TRBJ2-5	TGCGCCAGCAGCTTGGCCAGGGAAAAAGAGACCCAGTACTTC	CASSLAREKETQYF
.	.	TRBV21-1	15	TRBJ2-1	TGTGCCAGCAGCAAGGGACTAGCGGGGGGGAATGAGCAGTTCTTC	CASSKGLAGGNEQFF
.	TRBD1	TRBV28	18	TRBJ1-2	TGTGCCAGCAGTATCCCCTTAGGACAGGGAGGGTTAACGTATGGCTACACCTTC	CASSIPLGQGGLTYGYTF